This T cell receptor (beta chain) was documented in a study of cytomegalovirus exposure and HLA in healthy donors. About the study: Roughly 80 million unique TCRs from HLA-typed donors made up an early data release. Findings and caveats of the study: Certain indistinguishable V segments, among them TRBV6-2 and TRBV6-3, were excluded. Across donors, presence/absence analyses took sequencing depth to be roughly uniform.

Regarding this clone: The antigen remains undetermined.

The PCR was carried out with 60 Vbeta primers and 13 Jbeta primers. Clones were read by immunoSEQ multiplex PCR, and TCRdb kept only the in-frame ones, dropping some. The repertoire has about 250,000 clones, around 90% of them found once; the top ten carry 1.5% to 2%. There are 15 residues in the CDR3. Germline V gives CDR1 SGHVS, CDR2 FNYEAQ. After removal of 3 bases from V and 4 bases from J, the junction contained 4 bases not matched to a gene. This sequence joins TRBV7-6 and TRBJ1-4; TRBD1 matches at 8 bases. The sequencing input was PBMCs. The sequence was obtained from a girl aged 2-10 years in good health and CMV-seronegative. Here the CDR3 reads CASSFGQGDNEKLFF. CDR3 DNA sequence: TGTGCCAGCAGCTTCGGACAGGGAGATAATGAAAAACTGTTTTTT. Together with reference TRBV7-6 and TRBJ1-4, the CDR3 gives the full variable domain: GAGVSQSPRYKVTKRGQDVALRCDPISGHVSLYWYRQALGQGPEFLTYFNYEAQQDKSGLPNDRFSAERPEGSISTLTIQRTEQRDSAMYRCASSFGQGDNEKLFFGSGTQLSVL.